The 27 T cell receptor beta chains below were found in one sample sequenced in a study of PD-L1 blockade in urothelial cancer. Using immunoSEQ multiplex PCR, the repertoire was profiled, and TCRdb retains in-frame clones only, with some absent. Altogether about 1,300 clones are present, around 40% being singletons, with the ten largest covering around 8%. The sequencing used tumor tissue, collected before atezolizumab (anti-PD-L1) treatment. The receptors derive from a man in his fifties or sixties with urothelial cancer.

This chain connects TRBV12-5 to TRBJ1-5; no definite D call. The CDR3 runs to 13 residues. V was cut by 2 bases and J by 7 bases, with 9 bases left in between. CDR1 is LGHNT and CDR2 is FRNRAP in the germline V gene. The CDR3 is CASGLTGGQPQHF. DNA of the CDR3: TGTGCTAGTGGTTTGACTGGAGGGCAGCCCCAGCATTTT. Full variable domain (remainder filled in from reference TRBV12-5 and TRBJ1-5): DARVTQTPRHKVTEMGQEVTMRCQPILGHNTVFWYRQTMMQGLELLAYFRNRAPLDDSGMPKDRFSAEMPDATLATLKIQPSEPRDSAVYFCASGLTGGQPQHFGDGTRLSIL.

This clone was counted between two and nine times. This chain connects TRBV23-1 to TRBJ2-1; unclear D gene. TRBV23-1 is an ORF, with its function uncertain. V lost 6 bases, J lost 0 bases, and 12 bases lay in between. The CDR3 consists of 15 residues. CDR3 coding DNA: TGCGCCAGCAGCTTAGATCCTAGCTCCTACAATGAGCAGTTCTTC. This codes for CASSLDPSSYNEQFF.

The V call is TRBV9, the J call TRBJ1-3, with D unclear. The V end lost 5 bases, the J end lost 4 bases, and 7 bases lay between the germline ends. The CDR3 covers 12 residues. The germline gives CDR1 SGDLS, CDR2 YYNGEE. This CDR3 is CASSEIGNTIYF. The CDR3 nucleotides read TGTGCCAGCAGTGAAATCGGAAACACCATATATTTT. Full variable domain (missing parts from reference TRBV9 and TRBJ1-3): DSGVTQTPKHLITATGQRVTLRCSPRSGDLSVYWYQQSLDQGLQFLIQYYNGEERAKGNILERFSAQQFPDLHSELNLSSLELGDSALYFCASSEIGNTIYFGEGSWLTVV.

The gene calls are TRBV14 and TRBJ1-1; D gene uncertain. The V and J ends lost 4 bases and 8 bases respectively, with 11 bases between them. The CDR3 length is 12 residues. Germline CDR1 SGHDN, CDR2 FVKESK. CDR3 protein: CASSRAAGEAFF. Here the CDR3 DNA reads TGTGCCAGCAGCCGGGCGGCAGGCGAAGCTTTCTTT.

The chain is built from TRBV4-1 and TRBJ1-4; D gene ambiguous. V dropped 0 bases and J dropped 4 bases, with 15 bases sitting between them. The length of the CDR3 is 17 residues. Germline CDR1 MGHRA, CDR2 YSYEKL. The CDR3 sequence: CASSQDRLVRGNEKLFF. CDR3 bases: TGCGCCAGCAGCCAAGATCGTTTGGTCCGAGGTAATGAAAAACTGTTTTTT.

This chain connects TRBV6-8 to TRBJ2-3; D might be TRBD1 (6 bases). The CDR3 has 14 residues. Trimming stripped 5 bases from V and 1 base from J, with 10 bases between. Looked up from germline, CDR1 is MNHGY and CDR2 is SAAAGT. The CDR3 DNA reads TGTGCCAGCAGTACCAGGGGTGGCACAGATACGCAGTATTTT. This codes for CASSTRGGTDTQYF.

The V call is TRBV11-3, the J call TRBJ2-2; maybe TRBD1 (6 bases). Between the trimmed V and J ends, which lost 6 bases and 5 bases, there was a span of 19 bases. The CDR3 has 16 amino acids. Germline V gene data show CDR1 as SGHNT and CDR2 as YENEEA. The CDR3 DNA follows: TGTGCCAGCAGTAACCCCGGGACACGGTCAACCGGGGAGCTGTTTTTT. Protein product: CASSNPGTRSTGELFF.

This chain joins TRBV11-3 and TRBJ2-2; D is perhaps TRBD1 (5 bases). CDR3 size: 16 residues. Per germline, CDR1 SGHNT and CDR2 YENEEA. V shed 2 bases and J shed 1 base, with 11 bases lying between them. CDR3 sequence reads: CASSLLVRENTGELFF. The CDR3 nucleotides are TGTGCCAGCAGCTTACTTGTCAGGGAGAACACCGGGGAGCTGTTTTTT.

The rearrangement links TRBV19 to TRBJ2-1; D is uncertain. The CDR3 totals 12 residues. V lost 2 bases, J lost 6 bases, and 5 bases lay in between. Germline V gives CDR1 LNHDA, CDR2 SQIVND (reference sequence). The CDR3 spells CASSINRNEQFF. For the CDR3, the DNA is TGTGCCAGTAGTATAAATCGCAATGAGCAGTTCTTC.

This clone was observed a few times. The chain couples TRBV28 to TRBJ1-2, with TRBD1 matching over 7 bases. In germline, CDR1 is MDHEN, CDR2 SYDVKM. V gave up 1 base and J gave up 4 bases; unmatched junction bases: 9. The CDR3 is 16 residues long. The CDR3 loop is CASSLFVARGAYGYTF. CDR3 DNA sequence: TGTGCCAGCAGTTTATTTGTCGCCAGGGGGGCCTATGGCTACACCTTC.

The chain couples TRBV7-6 to TRBJ2-1, with D perhaps matching TRBD2 (6 bases). Germline V gene data show CDR1 as SGHVS and CDR2 as FNYEAQ. CDR3 length: 14 residues. Deletions cut 0 bases from V and 7 bases from J, with 10 bases between. The CDR3 spells CASSLAGGGNEQFF. In DNA form, the CDR3 reads TGTGCCAGCAGCTTAGCGGGAGGCGGGAATGAGCAGTTCTTC.

The chain is built from TRBV15 and TRBJ2-5, with D unresolved. Trimming cost V 0 bases and J 2 bases, with 10 bases left between them. Looked up from germline, CDR1 is LNHNV and CDR2 is YYDKDF (reference sequence). The CDR3 has 15 amino acids. CDR3 sequence reads: CATSRDLAVQETQYF. In nucleotides, the CDR3 is TGTGCCACCAGCAGAGATCTCGCCGTTCAAGAGACCCAGTACTTC.

This clone is categorized as medium-sized (0.01 to 0.1%). This chain connects TRBV11-3 to TRBJ1-1; TRBD1 agrees at 12 bases. Unmatched junction bases numbered 4, after V lost 0 bases and J lost 8 bases. CDR1 and CDR2 (germline): SGHNT, YENEEA. The CDR3 is made up of 15 amino acids. CDR3 in amino acids: CASSLDRGTGGEAFF. CDR3 coding DNA: TGTGCCAGCAGCTTAGATCGCGGGACAGGGGGCGAAGCTTTCTTT.

The J gene is TRBJ2-7, the V gene TRBV12-5; D unresolved. CDR3 length: 11 residues. The germline gives CDR1 LGHNT, CDR2 FRNRAP. The V end was cut by 7 bases, the J end by 4 bases, with 8 bases between. The CDR3 DNA reads TGTGCTAGTGCCATGGGTTACGAGCAGTACTTC. Translation: CASAMGYEQYF.

Turning to this clone: A read error may account for a junction end that differs from germline. The CDR3 loop is CASSPGGPNTEVFF. CDR3 DNA: TGTGCCAGCAGCCCGGGGGGGCCCAACACTGAAGTTTTCTTT. The chain has TRBV7-6 and TRBJ1-1; D perhaps matches TRBD1 (6 bases). This CDR3 has 14 amino acids. Germline CDR1 is SGHVS and CDR2 is FNYEAQ.

A few counts support this clone. V is TRBV9 and J is TRBJ1-1; D not resolved. CDR1 is SGDLS, CDR2 YYNGEE, per germline. There are 14 residues in the CDR3. V lost 5 bases and J 0 bases, leaving 11 bases between the germline ends. CDR3 sequence: CASRRDVMNTEAFF. Here the CDR3 DNA reads TGTGCCAGCAGACGAGACGTCATGAACACTGAAGCTTTCTTT.

The chain uses TRBV12-5 and TRBJ2-3, with a tentative D call TRBD2 (6 bases). The length of the CDR3 is 15 residues. The germline V gene has CDR1 LGHNT and CDR2 FRNRAP. CDR3 loop: CASTNSGGYRGTQYF. The CDR3 coding sequence is TGTGCCAGCACCAATTCAGGAGGGTACCGGGGCACGCAGTATTTT.

This chain uses TRBV29-1 with TRBJ1-5; TRBD1 is a possible D gene (5 bases). The germline V gene has CDR1 SQVTM and CDR2 ANQGSEA. V was pared by 4 bases and J by 1 base, with 8 bases between. The CDR3 sequence is 13 residues long. The CDR3 region is CSVGEGSNQPQHF. DNA of the CDR3: TGCAGCGTTGGCGAGGGGAGCAATCAGCCCCAGCATTTT.

V gene TRBV2 combines with J gene TRBJ2-1, with D unresolved. The CDR3 runs 12 residues. Per germline, CDR1 SNHLY and CDR2 FYNNEI. Trimming removed 2 bases from V and 13 bases from J, with 12 bases in between. The CDR3 sequence is CASSERARAQFF. The CDR3 bases are TGTGCCAGCAGTGAACGGGCTCGGGCTCAGTTCTTC.

The DNA for the CDR3 is TGTGCCTGGAGTCCCCAATGGACCGTCTCTGGAAACACCATATATTTT. Encoded protein: CAWSPQWTVSGNTIYF. The rearrangement joins TRBV30 to TRBJ1-3; no clear D. This CDR3 is 16 amino acids long. V was trimmed by 2 bases and J by 0 bases, leaving 14 bases between them. Germline lookup yields CDR1 GTSNPN and CDR2 SVGIG (reference sequence).

This clone ranks as medium-sized. One junction end disagrees with the germline gene, perhaps due to a read error. The CDR3 sequence is CASSDSGGSTDTQYF. Here the CDR3 DNA reads TGTGCCAGCAGTGACTCGGGGGGGAGCACAGATACGCAGTATTTT. The chain links TRBV6-8 to TRBJ2-3; the match to TRBD2 covers 8 bases. The length of the CDR3 is 15 residues. Looked up from germline, CDR1 is MNHGY and CDR2 is SAAAGT.

This clone appeared a few times. The gene calls are TRBV11-3 and TRBJ1-1, with D maybe TRBD1 (5 bases). Germline V gene sequence: CDR1 SGHNT, CDR2 YENEEA. The CDR3 has 16 amino acids. The V gene lost 7 bases and the J gene lost 7 bases, with 25 bases spanning the gap. CDR3 in DNA: TGTGCCAGCACCATTCAGGACAAAGAGAGGGTCCTTGAAGCTTTCTTT. Amino acids: CASTIQDKERVLEAFF.

In its sample, this clone was seen a few times. V usage is TRBV11-3 and J usage is TRBJ1-3, with D possibly TRBD1 on 5 matching bases. The V and J ends lost 8 bases and 0 bases respectively, with 11 bases between them. Germline V gene sequence: CDR1 SGHNT, CDR2 YENEEA. CDR3 length: 14 amino acids. CDR3 amino acids: CASGTQFSGNTIYF. For the CDR3, the DNA is TGTGCCAGCGGGACCCAATTCTCTGGAAACACCATATATTTT.

The CDR3 sequence is CATSKAGDGGNTEAFF. CDR3 in DNA: TGTGCCACCAGCAAAGCCGGGGACGGGGGGAACACTGAAGCTTTCTTT. The rearrangement joins TRBV15 to TRBJ1-1; tentatively, D is TRBD1 (5 bases). Per the germline V gene, CDR1 is LNHNV and CDR2 is YYDKDF (reference sequence). This CDR3 spans 16 amino acids. The V end was cut by 4 bases, the J end by 1 base, with 16 bases between.

The chain carries TRBV6-8 and TRBJ1-1, with 9 bases that match TRBD1. Trimming at V came to 0 bases and at J to 5 bases, leaving 10 bases not matched to a gene. Per germline, CDR1 MNHGY and CDR2 SAAAGT. The CDR3 is made up of 17 amino acids. CDR3: CASSYSWTGVRRTEAFF. The DNA of the CDR3 is TGTGCCAGCAGTTACTCCTGGACAGGGGTGAGGAGGACTGAAGCTTTCTTT.

V is TRBV19 and J is TRBJ2-5; 9 bases match TRBD1. Per the germline V gene, CDR1 is LNHDA and CDR2 is SQIVND (reference sequence). The length of the CDR3 is 14 residues. With V trimmed by 8 bases and J by 9 bases, 13 bases remained unmatched. CDR3 in DNA: TGTGCCAGTGGGCATACAGGGGGCGGTTCGGCCCAGTACTTC. Encoded protein: CASGHTGGGSAQYF.

The chain is built from TRBV11-3 and TRBJ2-2; TRBD2 matches at 12 bases. The germline gives CDR1 SGHNT, CDR2 YENEEA. J was trimmed by 8 bases and V by 8 bases; bases with no gene match: 6. CDR3 size: 14 residues. The CDR3 nucleotides read TGTGCCAGCGGACTAGCGGGAAAAGAAGGGGAGCTGTTTTTT. Its translation: CASGLAGKEGELFF.